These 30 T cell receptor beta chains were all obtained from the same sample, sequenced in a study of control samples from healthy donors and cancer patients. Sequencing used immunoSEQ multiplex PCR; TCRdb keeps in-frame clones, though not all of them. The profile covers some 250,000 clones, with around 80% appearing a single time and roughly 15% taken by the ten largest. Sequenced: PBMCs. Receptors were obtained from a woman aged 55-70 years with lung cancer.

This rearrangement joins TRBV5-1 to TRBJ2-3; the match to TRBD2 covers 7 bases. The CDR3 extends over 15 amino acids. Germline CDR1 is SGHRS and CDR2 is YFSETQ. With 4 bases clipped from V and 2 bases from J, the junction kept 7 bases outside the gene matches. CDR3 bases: TGCGCCAGCAGCCCGAGGGGACTATACACAGATACGCAGTATTTT. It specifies CASSPRGLYTDTQYF. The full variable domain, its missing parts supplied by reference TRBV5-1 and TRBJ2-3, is KAGVTQTPRYLIKTRGQQVTLSCSPISGHRSVSWYQQTPGQGLQFLFEYFSETQRNKGNFPGRFSGRQFSNSRSEMNVSTLELGDSALYLCASSPRGLYTDTQYFGPGTRLTVL.

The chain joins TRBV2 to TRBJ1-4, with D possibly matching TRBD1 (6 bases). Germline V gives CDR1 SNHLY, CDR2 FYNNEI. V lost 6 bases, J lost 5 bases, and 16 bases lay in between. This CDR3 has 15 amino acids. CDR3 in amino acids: CASREQGNQNEKLFF. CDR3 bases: TGTGCCAGCAGGGAACAGGGTAACCAGAATGAAAAACTGTTTTTT. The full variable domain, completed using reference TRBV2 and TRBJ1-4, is EPEVTQTPSHQVTQMGQEVILRCVPISNHLYFYWYRQILGQKVEFLVSFYNNEISEKSEIFDDQFSVERPDGSNFTLKIRSTKLEDSAMYFCASREQGNQNEKLFFGSGTQLSVL.

CDR3 DNA sequence: TGTGCCAGCAGCCTCGACGGCACCGGGGAGCTGTTTTTT. It encodes CASSLDGTGELFF. V is TRBV7-9 and J is TRBJ2-2; D not certain. Trimming removed 5 bases at V and 4 bases at J, with 8 bases between. Germline V gene lookup returns CDR1 SEHNR and CDR2 FQNEAQ (reference sequence). The CDR3 runs 13 residues.

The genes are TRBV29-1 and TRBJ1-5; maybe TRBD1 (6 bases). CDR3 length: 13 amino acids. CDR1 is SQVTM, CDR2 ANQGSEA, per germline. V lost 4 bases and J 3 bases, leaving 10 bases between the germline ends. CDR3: CSVATGSNQPQHF. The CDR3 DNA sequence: TGCAGCGTTGCGACAGGCTCCAATCAGCCCCAGCATTTT. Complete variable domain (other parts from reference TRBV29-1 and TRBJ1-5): SAVISQKPSRDICQRGTSLTIQCQVDSQVTMMFWYRQQPGQSLTLIATANQGSEATYESGFVIDKFPISRPNLTFSTLTVSNMSPEDSSIYLCSVATGSNQPQHFGDGTRLSIL.

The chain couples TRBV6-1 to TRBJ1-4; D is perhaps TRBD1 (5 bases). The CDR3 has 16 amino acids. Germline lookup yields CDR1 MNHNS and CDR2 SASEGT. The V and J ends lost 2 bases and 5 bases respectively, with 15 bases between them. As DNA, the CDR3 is TGTGCCAGCAGTGAATCTAAGGGACTGAAGAATGAAAAACTGTTTTTT. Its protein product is CASSESKGLKNEKLFF.

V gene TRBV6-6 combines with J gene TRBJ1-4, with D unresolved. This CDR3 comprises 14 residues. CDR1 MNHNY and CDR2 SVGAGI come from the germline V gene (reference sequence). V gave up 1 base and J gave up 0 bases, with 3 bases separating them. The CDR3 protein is CASSYFATNEKLFF. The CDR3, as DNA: TGTGCCAGCAGTTACTTCGCAACTAATGAAAAACTGTTTTTT.

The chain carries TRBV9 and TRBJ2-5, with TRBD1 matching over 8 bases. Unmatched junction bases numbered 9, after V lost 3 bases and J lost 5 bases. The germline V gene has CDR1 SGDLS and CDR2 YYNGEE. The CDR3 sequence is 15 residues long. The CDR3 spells CASSATTGGRETQYF. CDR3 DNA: TGTGCCAGCAGCGCTACCACAGGGGGTAGGGAGACCCAGTACTTC.

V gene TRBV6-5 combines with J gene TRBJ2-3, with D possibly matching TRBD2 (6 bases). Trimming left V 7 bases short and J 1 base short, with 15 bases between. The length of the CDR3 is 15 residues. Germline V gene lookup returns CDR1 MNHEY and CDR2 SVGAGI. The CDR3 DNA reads TGTGCCAGCAAACCCGAGCCGGGAGGCACAGATACGCAGTATTTT. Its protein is CASKPEPGGTDTQYF.

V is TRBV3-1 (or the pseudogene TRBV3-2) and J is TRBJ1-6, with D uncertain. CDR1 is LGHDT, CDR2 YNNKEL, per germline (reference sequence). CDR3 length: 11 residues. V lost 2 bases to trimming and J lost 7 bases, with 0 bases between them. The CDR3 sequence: CASSQNSPLHF. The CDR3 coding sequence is TGTGCCAGCAGCCAAAATTCACCCCTCCACTTT.

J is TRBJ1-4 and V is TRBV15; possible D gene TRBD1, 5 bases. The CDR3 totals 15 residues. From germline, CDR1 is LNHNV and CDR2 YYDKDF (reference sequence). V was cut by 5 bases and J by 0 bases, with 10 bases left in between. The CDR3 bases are TGTGCCACCAGCCAGTTACAGGCAACTAATGAAAAACTGTTTTTT. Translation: CATSQLQATNEKLFF.

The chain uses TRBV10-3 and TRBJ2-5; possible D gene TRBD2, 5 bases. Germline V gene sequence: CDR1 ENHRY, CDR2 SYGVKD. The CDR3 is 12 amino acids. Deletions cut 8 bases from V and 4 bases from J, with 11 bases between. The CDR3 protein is CAIRGAGETQYF. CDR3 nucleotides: TGTGCCATCCGGGGTGCCGGAGAGACCCAGTACTTC.

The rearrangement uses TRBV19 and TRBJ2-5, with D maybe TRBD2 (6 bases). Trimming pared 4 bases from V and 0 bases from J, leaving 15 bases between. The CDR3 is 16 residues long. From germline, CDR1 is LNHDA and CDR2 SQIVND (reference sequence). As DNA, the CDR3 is TGTGCCAGTAGTAGCCTAGGCGGGGAGTACCAAGAGACCCAGTACTTC. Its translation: CASSSLGGEYQETQYF.

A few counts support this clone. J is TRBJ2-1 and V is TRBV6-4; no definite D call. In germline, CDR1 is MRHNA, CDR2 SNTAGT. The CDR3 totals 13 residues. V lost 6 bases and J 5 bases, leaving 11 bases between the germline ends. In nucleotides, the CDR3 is TGTGCCAGCAGGGGCCACCTCCACAATGAGCAGTTCTTC. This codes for CASRGHLHNEQFF.

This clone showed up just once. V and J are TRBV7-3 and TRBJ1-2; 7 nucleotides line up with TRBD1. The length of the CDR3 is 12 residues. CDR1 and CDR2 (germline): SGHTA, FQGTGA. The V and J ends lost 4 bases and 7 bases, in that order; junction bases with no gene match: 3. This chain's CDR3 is CASSSTGTGYTF. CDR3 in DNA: TGTGCCAGCAGCTCGACAGGGACTGGCTACACCTTC.

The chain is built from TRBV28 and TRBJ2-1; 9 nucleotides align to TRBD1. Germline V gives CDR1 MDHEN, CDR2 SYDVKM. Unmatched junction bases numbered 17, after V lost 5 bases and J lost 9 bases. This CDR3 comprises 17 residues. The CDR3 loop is CASSTPAGTGSSSEQFF. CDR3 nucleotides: TGTGCCAGCAGTACACCTGCCGGGACAGGGTCTTCGAGTGAGCAGTTCTTC.

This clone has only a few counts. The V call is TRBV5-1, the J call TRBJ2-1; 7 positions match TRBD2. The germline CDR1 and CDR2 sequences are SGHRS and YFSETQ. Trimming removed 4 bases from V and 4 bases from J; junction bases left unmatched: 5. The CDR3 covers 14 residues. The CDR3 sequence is CASSLGLPYNEQFF. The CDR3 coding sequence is TGCGCCAGCAGCCTGGGACTACCGTACAATGAGCAGTTCTTC.

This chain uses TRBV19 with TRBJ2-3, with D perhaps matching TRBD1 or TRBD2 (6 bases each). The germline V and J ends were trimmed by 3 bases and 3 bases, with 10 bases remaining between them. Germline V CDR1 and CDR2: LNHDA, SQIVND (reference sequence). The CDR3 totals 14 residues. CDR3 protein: CASSIKGGTDTQYF. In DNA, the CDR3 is TGTGCCAGTAGTATTAAAGGGGGGACAGATACGCAGTATTTT.

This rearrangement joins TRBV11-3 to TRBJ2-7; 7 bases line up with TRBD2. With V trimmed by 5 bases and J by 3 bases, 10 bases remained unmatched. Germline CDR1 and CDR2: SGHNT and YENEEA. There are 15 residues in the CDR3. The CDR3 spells CASSQAAGVGYEQYF. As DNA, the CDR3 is TGTGCCAGCAGCCAGGCGGCGGGAGTAGGCTACGAGCAGTACTTC.

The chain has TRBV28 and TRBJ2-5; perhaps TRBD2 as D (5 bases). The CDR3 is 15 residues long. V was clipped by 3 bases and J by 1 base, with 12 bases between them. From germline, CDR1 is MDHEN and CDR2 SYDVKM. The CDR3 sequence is CASSFWQAGQETQYF. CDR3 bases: TGTGCCAGCAGTTTCTGGCAGGCGGGCCAAGAGACCCAGTACTTC. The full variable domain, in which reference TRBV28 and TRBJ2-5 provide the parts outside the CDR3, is DVKVTQSSRYLVKRTGEKVFLECVQDMDHENMFWYRQDPGLGLRLIYFSYDVKMKEKGDIPEGYSVSREKKERFSLILESASTNQTSMYLCASSFWQAGQETQYFGPGTRLLVL.

CDR3 nucleotide sequence: TGCGCCAGCATCCAGGACAGATACTACGAGCAGTACTTC. Encoded protein: CASIQDRYYEQYF. This chain joins TRBV10-2 and TRBJ2-7, with D possibly being TRBD1 (6 bases). There are 13 residues in the CDR3. CDR1 is WSHSY, CDR2 SAAADI, per germline. The ends were cut back, 7 bases at V and 3 bases at J, with 13 bases in the middle.

The CDR3 DNA reads as TGTGCCAGCTCCCCCCGGGAGAGCGGAATGAACACTGAAGCTTTCTTT. Its translation is CASSPRESGMNTEAFF. The rearrangement uses TRBV18 and TRBJ1-1; D is undetermined. The V gene lost 6 bases and the J gene lost 0 bases, with 17 bases spanning the gap. Germline CDR1 KGHSH, CDR2 LQKENI. The CDR3 is made up of 16 amino acids.

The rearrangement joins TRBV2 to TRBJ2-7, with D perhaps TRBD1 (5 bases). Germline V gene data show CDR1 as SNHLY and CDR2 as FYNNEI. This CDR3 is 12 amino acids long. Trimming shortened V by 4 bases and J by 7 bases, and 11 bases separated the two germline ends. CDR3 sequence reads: CASSVINREQYF. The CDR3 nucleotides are TGTGCCAGCAGTGTAATAAACAGGGAGCAGTACTTC.

The CDR3 sequence: CASSLRPRAEQYF. The CDR3 nucleotides are TGTGCCAGCAGTTTACGACCCCGGGCCGAGCAGTACTTC. The V and J genes are TRBV27 and TRBJ2-7, with D hard to call. CDR3 length: 13 residues. The ends were cut back, 2 bases at V and 6 bases at J, with 11 bases in the middle. CDR1 MNHEY and CDR2 SMNVEV come from the germline V gene (reference sequence).

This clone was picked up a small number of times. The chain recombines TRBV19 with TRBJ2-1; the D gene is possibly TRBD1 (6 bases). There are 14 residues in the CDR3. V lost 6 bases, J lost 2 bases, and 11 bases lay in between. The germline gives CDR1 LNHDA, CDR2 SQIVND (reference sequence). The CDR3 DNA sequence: TGTGCCAGTAGCACGGGACAAACCTACAATGAGCAGTTCTTC. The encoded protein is CASSTGQTYNEQFF.

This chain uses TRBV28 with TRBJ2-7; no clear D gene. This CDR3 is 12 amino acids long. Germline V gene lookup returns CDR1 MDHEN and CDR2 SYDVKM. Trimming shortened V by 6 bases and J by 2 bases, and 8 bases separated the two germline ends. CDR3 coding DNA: TGTGCCAGCAGGGCAGGAACCTACGAGCAGTACTTC. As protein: CASRAGTYEQYF. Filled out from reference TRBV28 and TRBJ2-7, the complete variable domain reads DVKVTQSSRYLVKRTGEKVFLECVQDMDHENMFWYRQDPGLGLRLIYFSYDVKMKEKGDIPEGYSVSREKKERFSLILESASTNQTSMYLCASRAGTYEQYFGPGTRLTVT.

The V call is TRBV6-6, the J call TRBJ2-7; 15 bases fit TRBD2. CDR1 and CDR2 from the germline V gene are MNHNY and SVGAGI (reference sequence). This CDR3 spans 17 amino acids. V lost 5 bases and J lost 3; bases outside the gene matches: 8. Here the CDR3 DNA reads TGTGCCAGCAGTCGATCCGGGACTAGCGGGGGGAACTACGAGCAGTACTTC. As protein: CASSRSGTSGGNYEQYF.

CDR3 bases: TGTGCCAGCAGCGTAGGATTGGGGCAGGGAGAAGAGACCCAGTACTTC. Protein: CASSVGLGQGEETQYF. The rearrangement uses TRBV9 and TRBJ2-5, with D perhaps being TRBD1 or TRBD2 (5 bases each). There are 16 residues in the CDR3. CDR1 SGDLS and CDR2 YYNGEE come from the germline V gene. Between the trimmed V and J ends, which lost 0 bases and 3 bases, there was a span of 15 bases.

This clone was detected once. The CDR3 DNA reads as TGTGCCAGCAGCCCGGGCTCTGGAAACACCATATATTTT. Its protein is CASSPGSGNTIYF. The chain carries TRBV12-3 or TRBV12-4 and TRBJ1-3, with D hard to call. The CDR3 length is 13 residues. The V end lost 6 bases, the J end lost 0 bases, and 6 bases lay between the germline ends.

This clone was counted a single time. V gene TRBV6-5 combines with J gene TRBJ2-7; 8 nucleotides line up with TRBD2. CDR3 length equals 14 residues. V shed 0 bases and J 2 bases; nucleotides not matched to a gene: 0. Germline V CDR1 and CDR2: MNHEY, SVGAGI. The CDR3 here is CASSYSGLAYEQYF. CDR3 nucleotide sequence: TGTGCCAGCAGTTACTCGGGACTAGCCTACGAGCAGTACTTC.

CDR3 bases: TGCAGCGTTGACGGGGTGGGGGACGGGGAGCTGTTTTTT. This gives the protein CSVDGVGDGELFF. The chain is built from TRBV29-1 and TRBJ2-2; D possibly uses TRBD1 or TRBD2 (5 bases each). Germline lookup yields CDR1 SQVTM and CDR2 ANQGSEA. Trimming pared 3 bases from V and 7 bases from J, leaving 12 bases between. The CDR3 is 13 amino acids.